This record looks at one T cell receptor beta chain sequence and its context. Its antigen has not been determined. No much larger clonotype is one base removed from it; base qualities were not supplied. TCRbeta CDR3 regions were sequenced with the immunoSEQ Assay. After extraction, genomic DNA underwent amplification by bias-controlled multiplex PCR, followed by high-throughput sequencing. The authors' analysis ran thus. Collapsing and filtering of sequences were performed to quantify the absolute abundance of each unique TCRbeta CDR3 region. T cell fraction was estimated by normalization of TCRbeta template counts to usable DNA, with usable DNA being measured through amplification of reference genes present in all nucleated cells. Repertoire TCRs were annotated as SARS-CoV-2-specific by exact matching of V gene, CDR3 amino acid sequence and J gene to a known reactive TCR set. The reference SARS-CoV-2 TCR set was derived from MIRA and filtered for enrichment in COVID-19-positive ImmuneCODE repertoires, a step that removed public or cross-reactive TCRs. Using the MIRA antigens, annotated TCRs were further analysed by specific ORF or by position within an ORF. Breadth was defined as the number of annotated unique rearrangements divided by the total number of unique productive rearrangements, and depth was defined as the summed frequency of the annotated unique rearrangements. TCR breadth was compared between groups using two-sided Wilcoxon rank-sum tests. The immuneACCESS repertoire file appears here via TCRdb, limited to in-frame rearrangements. These files lack a portion of the clones; in checked studies, under half of the deficit traces to unresolved V genes, and the cause of the others is not known. Clone size and the V and J calls come from that table; the DNA yielded D and trimming. Within this sample are approximately 420,000 clones, with about 85% of them counted one time only. The ten largest clones take up 3.5% of the sample.

The treatment or condition label here, explained by the study, means: 15 to 20 received Ad26.COV2.S at low or high dose, single or two shots; roughly five received placebo; per-sample allocation not given. Repertoires of vaccine and placebo recipients were sequenced from samples collected on day 63 after the first injection. Cohort 1b enrolled around 24 adults aged 18-55 years at a single site in Boston, USA, between 29 July and 7 August 2020. Ad26.COV2.S was a replication-incompetent adenovirus type 26 vector expressing a prefusion-stabilized SARS-CoV-2 spike protein from the original Wuhan strain. The sample belongs to a study of Ad26.COV2.S vaccination and SARS-CoV-2 variants (dated by TCRdb to 2020 to 2023). About the study as a whole: Vaccine-arm donors came from COV1001, a multicentre, randomized, double-blind, placebo-controlled phase I-IIa trial of Ad26.COV2.S in healthy adults. Ad26.COV2.S was given intramuscularly at 5x10^10 or 1x10^11 viral particles, as a single shot or as two shots 56 days apart. Sequencing of the TCRbeta repertoire served to evaluate the specificity and breadth of SARS-CoV-2-reactive T cell receptors following Ad26.COV2.S vaccination. A total of approximately 30 samples were included in the TCR-sequenced set, comprising around 20 Ad26.COV2.S vaccine recipients, 5 placebo recipients and 8 SARS-CoV-2 convalescent individuals. Participants in the trial were split at random into five groups of five each, receiving low-dose or high-dose Ad26.COV2.S once or twice, or else placebo on both occasions. Throughout the experiments and outcome assessment, investigators stayed blinded to trial group allocation.

Inclusive of the bounding cysteine and phenylalanine, the CDR3 is 13 residues long. CDR3 DNA is the only sequence kept; it has 39 bases, read in frame from the first base. Based on the germline V gene, the CDR1 and CDR2 sequences are SGHRS and YFSETQ. The germline ends are 9 bases apart after V is trimmed by 3 bases and J by 3 bases. Summary of the overall study and its limitations: The study was not powered for comparison of responses between vaccine doses or regimens. Vaccine and placebo recipients had similar non-spike TCR breadth, a finding consistent with the vaccine containing only spike. The authors noted that the TCR breadth and depth analyses may have underestimated total T cell responses. After vaccination, spike-specific CD8+ and CD4+ T cell responses were reported to show substantial breadth. Compared with placebo recipients, Ad26.COV2.S recipients showed higher spike-specific TCR breadth (P = 0.0014).

Material: peripheral blood, obtained in a trial of Ad26.COV2.S vaccine versus placebo. The origin of this receptor is a person aged 18-60 years who received the Ad26.COV2.S COVID-19 vaccine or a placebo. The sequence is built from TRBV5-1 and TRBJ1-1; the D gene cannot be named for sure. CDR3 sequence: CASSWGFDTEAFF. The nucleotide sequence reads TGCGCCAGCAGCTGGGGATTTGACACTGAAGCTTTCTTT.